This T cell receptor (beta chain) emerged from a study of beta chain features in type 1 diabetes. Findings and caveats of the study: All four CD4+ subsets of Type 1 diabetes patients contained TCRB CDR3s that were moderately but significantly shorter.

The entirety of the isolated RNA underwent reverse transcription, so expressed TCRB transcripts were sequenced. The protocol was immunoSEQ multiplex PCR, while the TCRdb copy is restricted to in-frame clones and leaves out a portion. The sample records around 130,000 clones, around 10% being singletons. With respect to this clone: Its antigen is still unknown.

What was sequenced was central memory CD4+ T cells from blood. This clonotype originated in a man aged 25-45 years with type 1 diabetes.

Written as DNA, the CDR3 is TGTGCCAGCAGTGAATTTGGGGACAGGTACAATCAGCCCCAGCATTTT. Amino acids: CASSEFGDRYNQPQHF. The chain links TRBV6-1 to TRBJ1-5, with TRBD1 matching 8 bases. The V and J ends lost 2 bases and 3 bases, in that order; junction bases with no gene match: 6. This CDR3 spans 16 amino acids. Per germline, CDR1 MNHNS and CDR2 SASEGT.